The clone carrying this T cell receptor beta chain was picked up many times. Its antigen remains unidentified. Each CDR3 protein is one row after TCRdb ran MiXCR on the RT-PCR reads. This table holds about 830,000 distinct CDR3 sequences, approximately 17% found once. The data were obtained in a study of response to subunit inactivated influenza vaccine. Whole-study findings and limits: The authors suggested that few new T cells are recruited per seasonal influenza vaccination.

The CDR3 totals 14 residues. Germline V gene data show CDR1 as DFQATT and CDR2 as SNEGSKA (reference sequence). V shed 0 bases and J shed 1 base, with 6 bases lying between them. V usage is TRBV20-1 and J usage is TRBJ1-4; the D is unclear. The origin of this receptor is a man aged 45 to 65 who received an inactivated influenza vaccine. The sample here was PBMCs from blood, taken 5 to 6 days after vaccination. The CDR3 DNA reads TGCAGTGCTAGAGAGGGAGAAACTAATGAAAAACTGTTTTTT. Translating gives CSAREGETNEKLFF.